This T cell receptor (beta chain) was identified in a study of blood T cell repertoires in COVID-19. Study summary: COVID-19 samples collected from the United States, Italy and Spain covered acute and convalescent phases. The cDNA or gDNA used as material had been derived from T cells, B-cell-depleted T cells, or PBMCs.

This CDR3 is built from 16 residues. Germline V gene data show CDR1 as LGHDT and CDR2 as YNNKEL (reference sequence). V shed 0 bases and J 15 bases; nucleotides not matched to a gene: 16. The protocol was immunoSEQ multiplex PCR, while the TCRdb copy is restricted to in-frame clones and leaves out a portion. The sample includes approximately 140,000 clones, around 88% of them seen just once. The origin of this receptor is a woman between 55 and 75 years old with acute or convalescent COVID-19. The chain combines TRBV3-1 (or the pseudogene TRBV3-2) with TRBJ2-1; 8 bases agree with TRBD2. Sequencing was done on a sample of peripheral blood. Here the CDR3 DNA reads TGTGCCAGCAGCCAAGACGGTGCGGGGGGCCGATTCGGTCGGTTCTTC. This translates into CASSQDGAGGRFGRFF.